This is a list of T cell receptor beta chains from one sample in a study of CD8 T cells in Susac syndrome. Via MiXCR, TCRdb re-called the immunoSEQ multiplex PCR reads, giving one row per CDR3 protein. The sample has 100,000 to 150,000 distinct CDR3 sequences, 94% seen once. Specimen: CD4+ T cells from PBMCs. The source of these receptors is a human donor in good health. The CDR3 runs from the conserved cysteine through the conserved F or W. Fields, in order: D gene, J gene, V gene, CDR3 DNA, CDR3 protein. D genes are given only for firm matches.

D gene: TRBD1
J gene: TRBJ2-1
V gene: TRBV6-1
CDR3 DNA: TGTGCCAGCAGGATCCGACAGGGGAGCAATGAGCAGTTCTTC
CDR3 protein: CASRIRQGSNEQFF

D gene: NA
J gene: TRBJ1-3
V gene: TRBV4-3
CDR3 DNA: TGCGCCAGCAGCCAAGAGAGGGGAAACACCATATATTTT
CDR3 protein: CASSQERGNTIYF

D gene: NA
J gene: TRBJ2-6
V gene: TRBV27
CDR3 DNA: TGTGCCAGCAGTACCTTTCCCAACGTCCTGACTTTC
CDR3 protein: CASSTFPNVLTF

D gene: NA
J gene: TRBJ2-1
V gene: TRBV5-1
CDR3 DNA: TGCGCCAGCAGCTTGGGTCTAGGCGGCTCCTACAATGAGCAGTTCTTC
CDR3 protein: CASSLGLGGSYNEQFF

D gene: TRBD2
J gene: TRBJ2-3
V gene: TRBV7-3
CDR3 DNA: TGTGCCAGCAGCCCCGGGACTAGCGGAGATACGCAGTATTTT
CDR3 protein: CASSPGTSGDTQYF

D gene: TRBD1
J gene: TRBJ1-5
V gene: TRBV19
CDR3 DNA: TGTGCCAGTAGTGATAGACAGGGTCTTCGTCAGCCCCAGCATTTT
CDR3 protein: CASSDRQGLRQPQHF

D gene: TRBD1
J gene: TRBJ2-2
V gene: TRBV20-1
CDR3 DNA: TGCAGTGCCCCTAGGACAGGGGCGGACACCGGGGAGCTGTTTTTT
CDR3 protein: CSAPRTGADTGELFF

D gene: NA
J gene: TRBJ1-1
V gene: TRBV6-4
CDR3 DNA: TGTGCCAGCAGTGACTCGTATTTCGCGGGTGAAGCTTTCTTT
CDR3 protein: CASSDSYFAGEAFF

D gene: TRBD1
J gene: TRBJ2-5
V gene: TRBV7-2
CDR3 DNA: TGTGCCAGCAGACCACGGACAGGGACCCAAGAGACCCAGTACTTC
CDR3 protein: CASRPRTGTQETQYF

D gene: TRBD2
J gene: TRBJ2-3
V gene: TRBV27
CDR3 DNA: TGTGCCAGCAGTATCGGACTAGCGGGAGGGGTTGATACGCAGTATTTT
CDR3 protein: CASSIGLAGGVDTQYF

D gene: NA
J gene: TRBJ2-4
V gene: TRBV4-3
CDR3 DNA: TGCGCCAGCAGCCAGGCCCTAGTATCCGAGACTAGGCCGAAAAACATTCAGTACTTC
CDR3 protein: CASSQALVSETRPKNIQYF

D gene: NA
J gene: TRBJ1-2
V gene: TRBV6-1
CDR3 DNA: TGTGCCAGCAGTGAAGCCGGGGTAGGTGGCTACACCTTC
CDR3 protein: CASSEAGVGGYTF

D gene: NA
J gene: TRBJ2-7
V gene: TRBV6-2/TRBV6-3
CDR3 DNA: TGTGCCAGCAGTTACTCAACCGAGCAGTACTTC
CDR3 protein: CASSYSTEQYF

D gene: TRBD1
J gene: TRBJ2-3
V gene: TRBV9
CDR3 DNA: TGTGCCAGCTCCACCCGGGACAGGGGCGGGGATACGCAGTATTTT
CDR3 protein: CASSTRDRGGDTQYF

D gene: NA
J gene: TRBJ1-5
V gene: TRBV28
CDR3 DNA: TGTGCCAGCAGGGTAGGGACGTCAAATCATCAGCCCCAGCATTTT
CDR3 protein: CASRVGTSNHQPQHF

D gene: NA
J gene: TRBJ1-1
V gene: TRBV20-1
CDR3 DNA: TGCAGTGCTGCCCAACAGAATTTGAACACTGAAGCTTTCTTT
CDR3 protein: CSAAQQNLNTEAFF

D gene: NA
J gene: TRBJ1-1
V gene: TRBV20-1
CDR3 DNA: TGCAGTGCGGTGGGGCTCCCCATGAACACTGAAGCTTTCTTT
CDR3 protein: CSAVGLPMNTEAFF

D gene: TRBD1
J gene: TRBJ1-6
V gene: TRBV5-1
CDR3 DNA: TGCGCCAGCAGCTTGGAATATGGGACAGGGCTCGCACCCCTCCACTTT
CDR3 protein: CASSLEYGTGLAPLHF

D gene: NA
J gene: TRBJ2-5
V gene: TRBV2
CDR3 DNA: TGTGCCAGCTCTTTTCGGACATACGAGACCCAGTACTTC
CDR3 protein: CASSFRTYETQYF

D gene: TRBD2
J gene: TRBJ2-1
V gene: TRBV6-5
CDR3 DNA: TGTGCCAGCAGACTAGCGTCTTACAATGAGCAGTTCTTC
CDR3 protein: CASRLASYNEQFF

D gene: NA
J gene: TRBJ2-7
V gene: TRBV4-1
CDR3 DNA: TGCGCCAGCAGCCAAGATTTGGCTAGTAGCTCCTACGAGCAGTACTTC
CDR3 protein: CASSQDLASSSYEQYF

D gene: TRBD1
J gene: TRBJ2-2
V gene: TRBV6-6
CDR3 DNA: TGTGCCAGCAGTTACGGGGACAGGTTGAACACCGGGGAGCTGTTTTTT
CDR3 protein: CASSYGDRLNTGELFF

D gene: NA
J gene: TRBJ1-2
V gene: TRBV7-9
CDR3 DNA: TGTGCCAGCAGCTTAAATAGACTCGCTAACTATGGCTACACCTTC
CDR3 protein: CASSLNRLANYGYTF

D gene: NA
J gene: TRBJ1-3
V gene: TRBV10-2
CDR3 DNA: TGCGCCAGCAGCGAGGGAGAGGGAAACACCATATATTTT
CDR3 protein: CASSEGEGNTIYF

D gene: NA
J gene: TRBJ1-2
V gene: TRBV2
CDR3 DNA: TGTGCCAGCAATCTCCTCGGGAGGGGTTCCTCAGGGGGCTACACCTTC
CDR3 protein: CASNLLGRGSSGGYTF